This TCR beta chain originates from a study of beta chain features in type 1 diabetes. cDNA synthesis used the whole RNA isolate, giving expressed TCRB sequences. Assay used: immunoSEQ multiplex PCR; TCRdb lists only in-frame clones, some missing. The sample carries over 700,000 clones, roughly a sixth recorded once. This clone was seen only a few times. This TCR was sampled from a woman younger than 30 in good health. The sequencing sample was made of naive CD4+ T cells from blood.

CDR3 in amino acids: CASSSAGRGRTDNEQFF. The CDR3 nucleotides are TGTGCCAGCAGCTCCGCGGGACGCGGAAGAACCGACAATGAGCAGTTCTTC. The genes are TRBV7-9 and TRBJ2-1, with D possibly TRBD2 on 6 matching bases. Germline V CDR1 and CDR2: SEHNR, FQNEAQ (reference sequence). V was trimmed by 4 bases and J by 5 bases, leaving 21 bases between them. The CDR3 is 17 amino acids.